The sequence of this T cell receptor beta chain was determined in a study of T cells in Graves' hyperthyroidism and ophthalmopathy. Patients were excluded because of uncontrolled infection, other autoimmune disease, pregnancy or lactation. PBMCs were sourced from less than 13 ml fresh peripheral blood. This CDR3 contains 13 residues. Trimming pared 6 bases from V and 3 bases from J, leaving 12 bases between. Germline V gene sequence: CDR1 ENHRY, CDR2 SYGVKD. This clonotype was found many times. There were TCR beta CDR3 regions amplified from RNA transcripts. A first-round RT-PCR of the TCR CDR3 used the HTBI primer set. TCRdb independently ran MiXCR on the multiplex PCR reads; one entry per CDR3 protein. The table shows about 330,000 distinct CDR3 sequences, with around 13% occurring only once.

The sequence derives from a woman aged 40 to 50 with Graves' ophthalmopathy. The material sequenced was blood. The chain couples TRBV10-3 to TRBJ2-7; TRBD1 might be the D (5 bases). The CDR3 coding sequence is TGTGCCATCAGCGCGACAGCATACTACGAGCAGTACTTC. Translated, it gives CAISATAYYEQYF.